One T cell receptor beta chain is described in this entry. Its antigen is currently unknown. Germline CDR1 is LGHNA and CDR2 is YSLEER. CDR3 length equals 14 residues. V was cut by 1 base and J by 4 bases, with 11 bases left in between. Assay used: immunoSEQ multiplex PCR; TCRdb lists only in-frame clones, some missing. The table includes 50,000 or so clones, approximately 86% detected once. The data originate from a study of OX40 agonist ivuxolimab in advanced cancers. Study overall: Dose-escalation patients suffered from hepatocellular carcinoma, melanoma, renal cell or head and neck cancer. General study points: Also showing low normalized T-cell clonal expansion were some of the nonresponders.

Sampling of blood occurred at baseline, cycle 4 day 1, and cycle 7 day 1. The chain joins TRBV4-3 to TRBJ2-7, with a tentative D call TRBD2 (6 bases). The TCR comes from an adult with an advanced solid tumor such as melanoma, head and neck, liver or kidney cancer. The sequencing used CD4+ or CD8+ T cells sorted from blood, collected in a trial of the OX40 agonist ivuxolimab. The CDR3 nucleotides read TGCGCCAGCAGCCAAGCTAGGGGAGGATACGAGCAGTACTTC. Its translation: CASSQARGGYEQYF.